The next 26 T cell receptor beta chains were all read from a single sample in a study of T-cell reconstitution after alpha-beta-depleted transplantation in children. TCRbeta library construction was performed incorporating unique molecular identifiers. TCRdb reprocessed the PCR reads with MiXCR, giving one entry per CDR3 protein. The table records approximately 520,000 distinct CDR3 sequences, about 31% of them present only once. This specimen consisted of PBMCs from the stem cell graft donor, obtained from the stem cell graft. The receptors come from a human donor who donated a stem cell graft to a child with aplastic anemia.

This clonotype was observed a few times. V is TRBV7-8 and J is TRBJ2-3; D may match TRBD1 or TRBD2 (5 bases each). Germline CDR1 and CDR2: SGHVS and FQNEAQ. This CDR3 region has 14 residues. Trimming took off 4 bases at V and 4 bases at J, with 12 bases between the two ends. The CDR3 region is CASSSRGTADTQYF. The CDR3 DNA sequence: TGTGCCAGCAGCTCTCGAGGGACGGCAGATACGCAGTATTTT. Variable domain in full (rest from reference TRBV7-8 and TRBJ2-3): GAGVSQSPRYKVAKRGQDVALRCDPISGHVSLFWYQQALGQGPEFLTYFQNEAQLDKSGLPSDRFFAERPEGSVSTLKIQRTQQEDSAVYLCASSSRGTADTQYFGPGTRLTVL.

V gene TRBV9 combines with J gene TRBJ1-1; TRBD1 agrees at 8 bases. Trimming removed 0 bases from V and 6 bases from J; junction bases left unmatched: 4. Germline V CDR1 and CDR2: SGDLS, YYNGEE. The CDR3 spans 14 residues. Here the CDR3 reads CASSVGDRRAEAFF. The CDR3 DNA follows: TGTGCCAGCAGCGTAGGGGACAGGAGGGCTGAAGCTTTCTTT.

The gene calls are TRBV12-3 or TRBV12-4 and TRBJ1-1; no firm D call. The length of the CDR3 is 13 residues. Trimming left V 8 bases short and J 4 bases short, with 14 bases between. CDR3 loop: CASGSGKGTEAFF. In nucleotides, the CDR3 is TGTGCCAGCGGGTCCGGAAAGGGCACTGAAGCTTTCTTT.

This clonotype was detected only a few times. The chain couples TRBV7-8 to TRBJ1-4; no reliable D call. Germline assignment: CDR1 SGHVS and CDR2 FQNEAQ. The germline V and J ends were trimmed by 5 bases and 2 bases, with 12 bases remaining between them. The CDR3 has 15 residues. As DNA, the CDR3 is TGTGCCAGCAGCCCGCAAGGGCGGACTAATGAAAAACTGTTTTTT. Amino acids: CASSPQGRTNEKLFF.

CDR3 residues: CAWSPGKGLLREQYF. CDR3 coding DNA: TGTGCCTGGAGTCCAGGGAAGGGATTACTACGGGAGCAGTACTTC. The V call is TRBV30, the J call TRBJ2-7; tentative D call: TRBD1 (5 bases). Per the germline V gene, CDR1 is GTSNPN and CDR2 is SVGIG (reference sequence). V was trimmed by 2 bases and J by 7 bases, leaving 21 bases between them. The CDR3 runs 15 residues.

This clonotype was picked up a small number of times. V usage is TRBV27 and J usage is TRBJ2-1, with 9 bases identical to TRBD2. J gave up 1 base and V 0 bases, and 1 base lay outside the gene matches. The germline V gene encodes CDR1 MNHEY and CDR2 SMNVEV (reference sequence). This CDR3 has 16 residues. The CDR3 nucleotides read TGTGCCAGCAGTTTATCCACTAGCGGGTCCTACAATGAGCAGTTCTTC. Its protein is CASSLSTSGSYNEQFF.

This chain joins TRBV6-5 and TRBJ2-7; the D gene is possibly TRBD2 (6 bases). Germline CDR1 and CDR2: MNHEY and SVGAGI. The CDR3 extends over 15 amino acids. The V gene lost 3 bases and the J gene lost 1 base, with 13 bases spanning the gap. The CDR3: CASSYGLAKSYEQYF. DNA for the CDR3: TGTGCCAGCAGTTATGGTCTAGCGAAGTCCTACGAGCAGTACTTC.

This clonotype has only a few counts. This chain uses TRBV7-8 with TRBJ2-6, with D maybe TRBD2 (6 bases). The CDR3 runs 16 residues. V was shortened by 5 bases and J by 4 bases, with 15 bases between the two germline ends. The germline V gene encodes CDR1 SGHVS and CDR2 FQNEAQ. CDR3 DNA sequence: TGTGCCAGCAGCCCAGTTGCGGGGCTGGGGGCCAACGTCCTGACTTTC. This codes for CASSPVAGLGANVLTF.

This clonotype has a handful of counts. The CDR3 reads CASSIVAGTGADTQYF. As DNA, the CDR3 is TGTGCCAGCAGCATCGTAGCTGGGACAGGGGCAGATACGCAGTATTTT. The chain employs TRBV27 and TRBJ2-3, with TRBD1 identical over 10 bases. Trimming at V came to 6 bases and at J to 4 bases, leaving 10 bases not matched to a gene. Germline V gene data show CDR1 as MNHEY and CDR2 as SMNVEV (reference sequence). The CDR3 is made up of 16 amino acids.

Regarding this clonotype: One end of the junction varies from germline; a read error may be responsible. V is TRBV12-5 and J is TRBJ2-3; 7 bases align to TRBD2. The CDR3 is 14 amino acids. CDR1 and CDR2 from the germline V gene are LGHNT and FRNRAP. CDR3 protein: CASAPGLRTGTQYF. The CDR3 DNA reads as TGTGCTAGTGCCCCGGGACTACGCACAGGTACGCAGTATTTT.

This clonotype was counted a few times. The chain has TRBV2 and TRBJ1-4; TRBD1 agrees at 12 bases. With 8 bases clipped from V and 3 bases from J, the junction kept 4 bases outside the gene matches. The CDR3 is made up of 15 amino acids. Germline V CDR1 and CDR2: SNHLY, FYNNEI. CDR3 nucleotide sequence: TGTGCCAGCCGGGACAGGGGGCTTGCTAATGAAAAACTGTTTTTT. This encodes CASRDRGLANEKLFF.

The chain carries TRBV20-1 and TRBJ2-1; maybe TRBD1 (5 bases). Germline lookup yields CDR1 DFQATT and CDR2 SNEGSKA (reference sequence). The CDR3 runs 13 residues. V was pared by 3 bases and J by 4 bases, with 10 bases between. CDR3 loop: CSASQGQYNEQFF. The CDR3 DNA sequence: TGCAGTGCTAGCCAGGGCCAATACAATGAGCAGTTCTTC.

The chain recombines TRBV11-3 with TRBJ1-1; D not resolved. The CDR3 totals 14 residues. Trimming stripped 0 bases from V and 3 bases from J, with 8 bases between. Germline lookup yields CDR1 SGHNT and CDR2 YENEEA. In nucleotides, the CDR3 is TGTGCCAGCAGCTTAGACGGACCTTACACTGAAGCTTTCTTT. It yields the protein CASSLDGPYTEAFF.

This chain uses TRBV28 with TRBJ1-1; 9 nucleotides line up with TRBD1. In germline, CDR1 is MDHEN, CDR2 SYDVKM. Trimming took 6 bases from V and 9 from J; bases not matched to a gene: 5. This CDR3 contains 12 residues. The CDR3, as DNA: TGTGCCAGCAGATTCGGACAGGGGCAAGCTTTCTTT. Residues: CASRFGQGQAFF.

This clonotype was seen only a few times. The chain recombines TRBV5-5 with TRBJ1-2; unclear D gene. The CDR3 runs to 17 residues. Germline lookup yields CDR1 SGHKS and CDR2 YYEKEE (reference sequence). V shed 4 bases and J shed 5 bases, with 24 bases lying between them. CDR3 amino acids: CASSPSPMRAERYGYTF. In nucleotides, the CDR3 is TGTGCCAGCAGCCCCAGCCCCATGCGGGCTGAGAGGTATGGCTACACCTTC.

The V and J genes are TRBV7-7 and TRBJ2-1, with TRBD2 identical over 12 bases. The V gene end was trimmed by 5 bases and the J gene end by 9 bases; junction bases not matched to a gene: 8. Germline V gene lookup returns CDR1 SSHAT and CDR2 FNYEAQ (reference sequence). This CDR3 comprises 15 residues. For the CDR3, the DNA is TGTGCCAGCAGCAAGACTAGCGGGAGATTGGCTGAGCAGTTCTTC. It translates to CASSKTSGRLAEQFF.

The rearrangement joins TRBV6-2 or TRBV6-3 to TRBJ2-1, with D unresolved. V lost 7 bases to trimming and J lost 0 bases, with 13 bases between them. Germline-derived CDR1 and CDR2 are MNHEY and SVGEGT. This CDR3 is built from 15 residues. CDR3 protein: CASTKDGSSYNEQFF. The CDR3 coding sequence is TGTGCCAGCACCAAGGACGGTAGCTCCTACAATGAGCAGTTCTTC.

This clonotype was counted between two and nine times. This rearrangement joins TRBV29-1 to TRBJ2-1; TRBD2 might be the D (6 bases). Germline V gene lookup returns CDR1 SQVTM and CDR2 ANQGSEA. V was clipped by 5 bases and J by 7 bases, with 12 bases between them. The CDR3 runs to 12 residues. CDR3 in amino acids: CSVFREWNEQFF. DNA for the CDR3: TGCAGCGTTTTTCGGGAGTGGAATGAGCAGTTCTTC.

This clonotype was seen only a few times. The V call is TRBV20-1, the J call TRBJ1-5; TRBD1 is a possible D gene (6 bases). The CDR3 sequence is 16 residues long. The V end was cut by 0 bases, the J end by 6 bases, with 18 bases between. Germline V gene lookup returns CDR1 DFQATT and CDR2 SNEGSKA (reference sequence). This CDR3 is CSAREGGGVPGQPQHF. CDR3 nucleotide sequence: TGCAGTGCTAGAGAAGGGGGTGGGGTCCCGGGTCAGCCCCAGCATTTT.

V is TRBV20-1 and J is TRBJ1-2; a possible D gene is TRBD1 (6 bases). Per the germline V gene, CDR1 is DFQATT and CDR2 is SNEGSKA (reference sequence). The CDR3 length is 11 residues. V shed 7 bases and J shed 4 bases, with 10 bases lying between them. The CDR3 DNA sequence: TGCAGTGTTACGACAGGCTATGGCTACACCTTC. This translates into CSVTTGYGYTF.

The chain links TRBV13 to TRBJ1-2; D is perhaps TRBD1 (5 bases). The CDR3 covers 14 residues. CDR1 and CDR2 from the germline V gene are PRHDT and FYEKMQ (reference sequence). V was cut by 3 bases and J by 5 bases, with 13 bases left in between. The CDR3 here is CASSFLGDRYGYTF. CDR3 sequence (DNA): TGTGCCAGCAGCTTCCTGGGGGATCGGTATGGCTACACCTTC.

This clonotype was found a few times. The chain combines TRBV6-1 with TRBJ2-2, with 7 bases aligning to TRBD2. V lost 3 bases to trimming and J lost 1 base; unmatched junction nucleotides: 5. The CDR3 extends over 16 amino acids. Germline V gene sequence: CDR1 MNHNS, CDR2 SASEGT. Written as DNA, the CDR3 is TGTGCCAGCAGTGATGCTAGCGGCAAGAACACCGGGGAGCTGTTTTTT. Its translation: CASSDASGKNTGELFF.

The V gene is TRBV6-1, the J gene TRBJ2-1; 12 bases map to TRBD2. The CDR3 extends over 17 amino acids. Trimming cost V 2 bases and J 8 bases; bases outside gene matches: 10. Germline V CDR1 and CDR2: MNHNS, SASEGT. CDR3 region: CASSEKFGLAGGDEQFF. CDR3 coding DNA: TGTGCCAGCAGTGAAAAATTTGGCCTAGCGGGAGGGGATGAGCAGTTCTTC.

In this sample, this clonotype turned up a few times. J is TRBJ1-1 and V is TRBV5-1; D is possibly TRBD1 (5 bases). The CDR3 extends over 13 amino acids. The V end was cut by 7 bases, the J end by 5 bases, with 15 bases between. The germline V gene encodes CDR1 SGHRS and CDR2 YFSETQ. DNA of the CDR3: TGCGCCAGCGGCGGGGCCGGGGAAACTGAAGCTTTCTTT. It is translated as CASGGAGETEAFF.

The chain couples TRBV5-6 to TRBJ1-5, with a tentative D call TRBD1 (6 bases). Between the trimmed V and J ends, which lost 4 bases and 0 bases, there was a span of 11 bases. Germline CDR1 reads SGHDT; CDR2 reads YYEEEE. The CDR3 spans 15 residues. The CDR3 DNA is TGTGCCAGCAGCGGACCAGGGGTTAGCAATCAGCCCCAGCATTTT. Residues: CASSGPGVSNQPQHF. The whole variable domain, filled in from reference TRBV5-6 and TRBJ1-5, reads DAGVTQSPTHLIKTRGQQVTLRCSPKSGHDTVSWYQQALGQGPQFIFQYYEEEERQRGNFPDRFSGHQFPNYSSELNVNALLLGDSALYLCASSGPGVSNQPQHFGDGTRLSIL.

V usage is TRBV16 and J usage is TRBJ1-4; D remains unclear. V dropped 3 bases and J dropped 12 bases, with 14 bases sitting between them. The CDR3 is 13 residues long. Germline CDR1 and CDR2: KGHSY and FQNENV. The CDR3: CASSHHDRVELFF. The CDR3 nucleotides read TGTGCCAGCAGCCATCACGACCGGGTCGAACTGTTTTTT.